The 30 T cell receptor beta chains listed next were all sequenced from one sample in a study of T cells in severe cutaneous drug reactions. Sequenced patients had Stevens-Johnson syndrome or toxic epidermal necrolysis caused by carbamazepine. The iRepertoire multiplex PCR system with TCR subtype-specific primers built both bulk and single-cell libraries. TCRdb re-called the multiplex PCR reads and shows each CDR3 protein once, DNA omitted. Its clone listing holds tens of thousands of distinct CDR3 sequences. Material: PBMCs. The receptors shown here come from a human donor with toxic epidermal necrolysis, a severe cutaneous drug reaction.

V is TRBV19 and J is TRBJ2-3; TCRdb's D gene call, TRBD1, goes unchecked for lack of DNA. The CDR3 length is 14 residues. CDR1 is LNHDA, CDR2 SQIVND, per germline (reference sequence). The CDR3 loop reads CASTWTGLSDTQYF.

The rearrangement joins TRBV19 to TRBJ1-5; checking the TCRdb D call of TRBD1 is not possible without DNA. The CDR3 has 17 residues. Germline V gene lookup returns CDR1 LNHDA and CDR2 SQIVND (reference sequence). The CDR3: CASTTPPQEAYCQPQHF.

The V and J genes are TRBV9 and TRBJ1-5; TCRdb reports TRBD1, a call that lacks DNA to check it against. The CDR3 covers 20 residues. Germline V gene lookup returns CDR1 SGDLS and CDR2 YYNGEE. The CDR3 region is CASSRGDRFEPSISNQPQHF.

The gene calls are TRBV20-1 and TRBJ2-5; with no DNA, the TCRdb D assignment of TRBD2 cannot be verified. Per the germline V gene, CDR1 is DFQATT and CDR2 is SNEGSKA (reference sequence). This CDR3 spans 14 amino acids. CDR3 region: CSARVLSGQETQYF.

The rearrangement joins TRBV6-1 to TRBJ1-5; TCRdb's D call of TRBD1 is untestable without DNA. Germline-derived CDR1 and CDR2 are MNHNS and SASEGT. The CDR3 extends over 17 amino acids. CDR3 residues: CASSGRQGHYSNQPQHF.

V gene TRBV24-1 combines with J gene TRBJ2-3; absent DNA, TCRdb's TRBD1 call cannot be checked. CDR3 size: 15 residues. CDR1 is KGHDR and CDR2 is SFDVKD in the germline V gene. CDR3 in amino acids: CATSDFRQGTDTQYF.

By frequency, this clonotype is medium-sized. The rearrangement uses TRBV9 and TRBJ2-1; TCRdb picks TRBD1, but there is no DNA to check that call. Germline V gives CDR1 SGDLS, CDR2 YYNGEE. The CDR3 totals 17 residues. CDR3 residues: CASSVESSGGLYNEQFF.

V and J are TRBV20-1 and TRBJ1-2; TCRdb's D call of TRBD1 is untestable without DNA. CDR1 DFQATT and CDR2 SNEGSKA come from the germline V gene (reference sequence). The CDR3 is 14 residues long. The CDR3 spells CSAPEGQGYYGYTF.

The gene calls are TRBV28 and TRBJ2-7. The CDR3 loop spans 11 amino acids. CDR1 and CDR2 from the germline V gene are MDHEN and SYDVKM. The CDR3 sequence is CASSHPGEQYF. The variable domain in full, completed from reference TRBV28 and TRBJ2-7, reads DVKVTQSSRYLVKRTGEKVFLECVQDMDHENMFWYRQDPGLGLRLIYFSYDVKMKEKGDIPEGYSVSREKKERFSLILESASTNQTSMYLCASSHPGEQYFGPGTRLTVT.

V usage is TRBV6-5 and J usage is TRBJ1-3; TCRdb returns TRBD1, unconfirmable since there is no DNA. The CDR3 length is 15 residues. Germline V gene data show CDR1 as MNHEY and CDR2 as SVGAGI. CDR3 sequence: CASSYGGMAGNTIYF.

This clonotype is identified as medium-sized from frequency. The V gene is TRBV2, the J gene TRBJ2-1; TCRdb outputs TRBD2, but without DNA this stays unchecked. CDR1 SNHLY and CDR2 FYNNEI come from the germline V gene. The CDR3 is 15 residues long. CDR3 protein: CASSKTSGRKNEQFF.

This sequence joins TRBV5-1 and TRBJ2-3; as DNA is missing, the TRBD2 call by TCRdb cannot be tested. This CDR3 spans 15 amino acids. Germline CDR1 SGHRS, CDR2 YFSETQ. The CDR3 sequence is CASSPGTSPRDTQYF.

Here the CDR3 reads CASSYSDSQETQYF. The gene calls are TRBV6-5 and TRBJ2-5; TCRdb outputs TRBD1, but without DNA this stays unchecked. This CDR3 is 14 amino acids long. Germline-derived CDR1 and CDR2 are MNHEY and SVGAGI.

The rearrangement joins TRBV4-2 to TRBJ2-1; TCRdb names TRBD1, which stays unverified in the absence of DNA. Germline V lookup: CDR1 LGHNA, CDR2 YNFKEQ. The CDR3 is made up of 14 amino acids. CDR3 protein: CASSQDWNRNEQFF.

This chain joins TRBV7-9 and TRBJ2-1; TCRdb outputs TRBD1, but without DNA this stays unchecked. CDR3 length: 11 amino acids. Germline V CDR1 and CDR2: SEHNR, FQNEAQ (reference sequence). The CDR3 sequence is CASSPGSGQFF.

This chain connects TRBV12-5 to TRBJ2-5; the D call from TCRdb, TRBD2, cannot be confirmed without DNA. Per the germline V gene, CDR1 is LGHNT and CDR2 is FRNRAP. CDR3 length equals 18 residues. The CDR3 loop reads CASGQSWTSGGMGETQYF.

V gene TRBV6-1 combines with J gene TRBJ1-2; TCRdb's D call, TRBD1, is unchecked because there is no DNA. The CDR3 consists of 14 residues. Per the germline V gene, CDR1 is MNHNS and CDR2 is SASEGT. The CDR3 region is CASSEAQGARGYTF.

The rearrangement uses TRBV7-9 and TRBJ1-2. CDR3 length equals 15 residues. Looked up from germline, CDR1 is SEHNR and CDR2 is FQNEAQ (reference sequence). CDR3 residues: CASSSLVVVNYGYTF.

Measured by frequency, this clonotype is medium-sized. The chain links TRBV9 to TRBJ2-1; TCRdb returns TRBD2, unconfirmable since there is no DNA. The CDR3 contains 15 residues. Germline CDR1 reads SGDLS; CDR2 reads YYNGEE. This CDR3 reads CASSVGLAVYNEQFF.

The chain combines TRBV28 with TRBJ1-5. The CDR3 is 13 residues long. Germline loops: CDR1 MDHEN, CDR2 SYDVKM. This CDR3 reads CASKGDSNQPQHF.

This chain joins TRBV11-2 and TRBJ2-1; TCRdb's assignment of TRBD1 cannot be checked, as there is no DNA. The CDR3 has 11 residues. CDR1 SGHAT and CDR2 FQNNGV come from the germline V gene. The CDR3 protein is CASSLPGEQFF.

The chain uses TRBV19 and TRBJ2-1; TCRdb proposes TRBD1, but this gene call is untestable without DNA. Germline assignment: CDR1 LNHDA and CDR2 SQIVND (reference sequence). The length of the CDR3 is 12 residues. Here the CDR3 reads CASMGDYNEQFF.

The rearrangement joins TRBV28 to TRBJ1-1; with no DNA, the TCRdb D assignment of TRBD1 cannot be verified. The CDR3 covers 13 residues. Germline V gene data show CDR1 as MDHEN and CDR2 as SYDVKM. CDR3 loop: CASSLQGGTEAFF.

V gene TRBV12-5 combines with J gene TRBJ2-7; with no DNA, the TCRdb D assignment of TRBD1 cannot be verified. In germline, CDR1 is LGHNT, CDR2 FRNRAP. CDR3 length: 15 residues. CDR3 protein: CASGPGTGVAYEQYF.

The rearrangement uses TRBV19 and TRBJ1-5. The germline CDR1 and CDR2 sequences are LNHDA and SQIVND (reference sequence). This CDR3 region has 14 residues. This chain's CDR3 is CASSPLQGSQPQHF.

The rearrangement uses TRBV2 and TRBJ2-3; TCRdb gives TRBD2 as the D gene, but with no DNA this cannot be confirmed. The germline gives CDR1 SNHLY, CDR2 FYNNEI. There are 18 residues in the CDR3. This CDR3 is CASSPGTSGRARTDTQYF.

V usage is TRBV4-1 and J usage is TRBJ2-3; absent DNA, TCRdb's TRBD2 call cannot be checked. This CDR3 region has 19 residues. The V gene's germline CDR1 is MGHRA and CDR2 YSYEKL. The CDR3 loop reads CASSQEGGGLAGEGDTQYF.

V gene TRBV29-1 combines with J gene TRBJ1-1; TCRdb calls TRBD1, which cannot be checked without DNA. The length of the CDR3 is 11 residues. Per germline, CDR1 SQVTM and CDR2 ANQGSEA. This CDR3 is CSVNRGTEAFF.

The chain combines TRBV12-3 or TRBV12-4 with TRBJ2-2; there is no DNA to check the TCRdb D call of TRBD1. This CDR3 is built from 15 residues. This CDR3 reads CASTRGQGSTGELFF.

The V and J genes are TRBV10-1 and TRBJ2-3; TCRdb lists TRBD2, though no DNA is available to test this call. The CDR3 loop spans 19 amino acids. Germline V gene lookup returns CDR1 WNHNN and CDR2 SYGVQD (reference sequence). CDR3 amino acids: CASSESGGRGVGSTDTQYF.